The clone carrying this T cell receptor beta chain has just a few counts. TCRdb re-called the PCR reads with MiXCR. Of some 5,000 clones listed, roughly 24% are singletons. Until they underwent thyroid surgery, no patient had received any treatment. This entry comes from a study of metastatic and nonmetastatic thyroid tumors. Study information: Where malignant and benign thyroid patients were concerned, repertoires were compared across blood and tumor or nodule tissue.

Germline-derived CDR1 and CDR2 are LNHDA and SQIVND (reference sequence). V gave up 5 bases and J gave up 3 bases; unmatched junction bases: 6. The CDR3 consists of 16 residues. The sequenced sample consisted of adjacent normal tissue. This TCR derives from a female donor with papillary thyroid cancer or a benign thyroid nodule (not recorded which). Some clones in this sample may be carry-over from other donors' samples. The chain joins TRBV19 to TRBJ2-1, with 11 positions matching TRBD2. This CDR3 reads CASSRLGTSGYNEQFF. In DNA, the CDR3 is TGTGCCAGTAGTCGACTTGGGACTAGCGGCTACAATGAGCAGTTCTTC.